This T cell receptor beta chain stems from a study of identical twins. V trimming: 5 bases; J trimming: 0 bases; junction bases outside the gene matches: 3. CDR1 is SGHDT and CDR2 is YYEEEE in the germline V gene. The CDR3 totals 14 residues. TCRdb called the 5' RACE reads again in MiXCR, with one record for every CDR3 protein. This sample has approximately 600,000 distinct CDR3 sequences, with less than 9% found just once. This clonotype was observed at least ten times. The sample also formed part of further work on yellow fever vaccine responses in identical twins.

V and J are TRBV5-6 and TRBJ2-7; 9 nucleotides agree with TRBD1. Sequencing was performed on PBMCs. The receptor was isolated from a woman aged 18-35 years in good health. The CDR3 here is CASSGTGTSYEQYF. CDR3 DNA: TGTGCCAGCAGTGGGACAGGGACCTCCTACGAGCAGTACTTC.